The 17 T cell receptor beta chains reported below all come from one sample, sequenced in a study of patients and donors after allogeneic stem cell transplantation (dated by TCRdb to the early 2020s). The library was prepared using RT-PCR. Sequencing instrument: NextSeq 550. TCRdb redid the processing of the public reads, applying fastp at Q25 and MiXCR, and retained in-frame beta chains. All rows with the same CDR3 protein become a single entry with the most common DNA and genes. The sample records roughly 880,000 distinct CDR3 sequences, roughly 17% of which are singletons. Together, the top ten hold around 6% of the sample. The sequencing sample was made of blood, either unsorted or a sorted T cell fraction (not recorded which). Source of these receptors: a human donor who was either an allogeneic HSCT recipient or a stem cell or donor lymphocyte infusion donor (not recorded which). It is not recorded whose cells these are; they may come from a transplant donor.

V is TRBV27 and J is TRBJ2-3; 8 bases are a match to TRBD2. V was clipped by 2 bases and J by 2 bases; unmatched bases: 9. The CDR3 has 17 residues. Germline V lookup: CDR1 MNHEY, CDR2 SMNVEV (reference sequence). CDR3: CASSLVAGSVLTDTQYF. The CDR3 DNA sequence: TGTGCCAGCAGTTTAGTAGCGGGATCCGTGCTCACAGATACGCAGTATTTT.

The chain employs TRBV5-1 and TRBJ1-2; TRBD1 is a possible D gene (6 bases). The germline gives CDR1 SGHRS, CDR2 YFSETQ. This CDR3 is built from 14 residues. Deletions cut 1 base from V and 4 bases from J, with 11 bases between. The CDR3 DNA sequence: TGCGCCAGCAGCTTGACAGGGACCACCTATGGCTACACCTTC. Its protein product is CASSLTGTTYGYTF.

CDR3 residues: CASSLSRGNGHEQYF. In DNA, the CDR3 is TGTGCCAGCAGTTTAAGCAGGGGGAATGGGCACGAGCAGTACTTC. This chain links TRBV27 with TRBJ2-7; 7 bases agree with TRBD1. This CDR3 is 15 amino acids long. V dropped 2 bases and J dropped 5; count of bases not matched to a gene: 9. The germline V gene has CDR1 MNHEY and CDR2 SMNVEV (reference sequence).

This clonotype was observed a few times. This chain joins TRBV2 and TRBJ1-1, with TRBD1 identical over 10 bases. CDR3 size: 14 residues. V lost 2 bases to trimming and J lost 5 bases; unmatched junction nucleotides: 2. In germline, CDR1 is SNHLY, CDR2 FYNNEI. CDR3 coding DNA: TGTGCCAGCAGTGAAATGGGACAGGGGACTGAAGCTTTCTTT. It is translated as CASSEMGQGTEAFF.

This rearrangement joins TRBV12-3 or TRBV12-4 to TRBJ1-1; D is undetermined. This CDR3 has 13 amino acids. The V gene lost 8 bases and the J gene lost 4 bases, with 14 bases spanning the gap. This CDR3 reads CASVPQIGTEAFF. CDR3 nucleotides: TGTGCCAGCGTACCACAGATTGGCACTGAAGCTTTCTTT.

The V call is TRBV12-3 or TRBV12-4, the J call TRBJ2-7; D unresolved. V was clipped by 5 bases and J by 2 bases, with 4 bases between them. This CDR3 has 11 residues. In DNA, the CDR3 is TGTGCCAGCAGTGCAGCCTACGAGCAGTACTTC. Translated, it gives CASSAAYEQYF.

The chain employs TRBV4-3 and TRBJ2-3; D gene unclear. The CDR3 loop spans 15 amino acids. V was shortened by 0 bases and J by 0 bases, with 7 bases between the two germline ends. CDR1 is LGHNA and CDR2 is YSLEER in the germline V gene. CDR3 sequence reads: CASSQDRHSTDTQYF. CDR3 coding DNA: TGCGCCAGCAGCCAAGATAGACACAGCACAGATACGCAGTATTTT.

J is TRBJ1-3 and V is TRBV5-6; 7 positions match TRBD1. V dropped 1 base and J dropped 11; count of bases not matched to a gene: 3. CDR1 and CDR2 (germline): SGHDT, YYEEEE. The CDR3 sequence is 12 residues long. Here the CDR3 DNA reads TGTGCCAGCAGCTTGCAGGGGACAGCCATATATTTT. Translation: CASSLQGTAIYF.

The rearrangement uses TRBV11-3 and TRBJ1-1; possibly TRBD1 for D (6 bases). Germline CDR1 reads SGHNT; CDR2 reads YENEEA. The CDR3 consists of 16 residues. Trimming cost V 5 bases and J 1 base, with 17 bases left between them. CDR3 sequence reads: CASSPEVGAANTEAFF. The CDR3 region has the DNA TGTGCCAGCAGCCCAGAGGTGGGGGCGGCGAACACTGAAGCTTTCTTT.

The sample holds a few counts of this clonotype. The chain couples TRBV5-6 to TRBJ2-3; TRBD2 agrees at 8 bases. Trimming at V came to 4 bases and at J to 0 bases, leaving 4 bases not matched to a gene. CDR1 and CDR2 from the germline V gene are SGHDT and YYEEEE. This CDR3 is 15 amino acids long. The CDR3 reads CASSKGLGSTDTQYF. CDR3 sequence (DNA): TGTGCCAGCAGCAAGGGACTAGGTAGCACAGATACGCAGTATTTT.

The chain couples TRBV12-3 or TRBV12-4 to TRBJ2-1; 8 bases agree with TRBD2. The CDR3 length is 16 residues. Trimming cost V 5 bases and J 8 bases; bases outside gene matches: 14. CDR3 protein: CASSALVSGMADEQFF. The CDR3 DNA is TGTGCCAGCAGTGCCCTGGTTAGCGGGATGGCGGATGAGCAGTTCTTC.

Only a few counts were recorded for this clonotype. The chain uses TRBV5-6 and TRBJ2-1; 12 nucleotides agree with TRBD2. Per the germline V gene, CDR1 is SGHDT and CDR2 is YYEEEE. V was clipped by 3 bases and J by 7 bases; unmatched bases: 2. The CDR3 loop spans 14 amino acids. The CDR3 DNA reads as TGTGCCAGCAGCTGGACTAGCGGGACTAATGAGCAGTTCTTC. Encoded protein: CASSWTSGTNEQFF.

This chain connects TRBV27 to TRBJ2-1; 8 bases fit TRBD2. CDR1 is MNHEY and CDR2 is SMNVEV in the germline V gene (reference sequence). The CDR3 contains 17 residues. With V trimmed by 0 bases and J by 2 bases, 6 bases remained unmatched. CDR3 nucleotide sequence: TGTGCCAGCAGTTTATCCCGAAGCGGGAGAACCTACAATGAGCAGTTCTTC. Its translation: CASSLSRSGRTYNEQFF.

This sequence joins TRBV29-1 and TRBJ1-1, with D maybe TRBD1 (5 bases). Deletions cut 4 bases from V and 5 bases from J, with 20 bases between. This CDR3 has 15 amino acids. Per germline, CDR1 SQVTM and CDR2 ANQGSEA. CDR3 sequence (DNA): TGCAGCGTTGCCTTTAGGGGCCTGGGGGTGACTGAAGCTTTCTTT. Its translation: CSVAFRGLGVTEAFF.

This clonotype was counted only a few times. V and J are TRBV12-3 or TRBV12-4 and TRBJ2-1; D might be TRBD2 (5 bases). With 8 bases removed from V and 3 bases from J, the gap between germline ends came to 11 bases. The CDR3 runs to 13 residues. CDR3 nucleotides: TGTGCCAGCCAGGAGGAGAACTACAATGAGCAGTTCTTC. Translation: CASQEENYNEQFF.

In its sample, this clonotype was seen a few times. The chain carries TRBV3-1 and TRBJ2-5; the match to TRBD2 covers 8 bases. Germline-derived CDR1 and CDR2 are LGHDT and YNNKEL (reference sequence). CDR3 length: 16 amino acids. Trimming cost V 4 bases and J 0 bases; bases outside gene matches: 7. The CDR3 protein is CASSPWGGGYQETQYF. CDR3 bases: TGTGCCAGCAGCCCCTGGGGCGGGGGGTACCAAGAGACCCAGTACTTC.

The chain joins TRBV5-1 to TRBJ2-7; 9 positions match TRBD1. CDR3 length: 13 amino acids. Germline CDR1 and CDR2: SGHRS and YFSETQ. J lost 5 bases, V lost 4 bases, and 4 bases had no gene match. CDR3 sequence reads: CASSPGTGNEQYF. The CDR3 region has the DNA TGCGCCAGCAGCCCCGGGACAGGGAACGAGCAGTACTTC.